This is a list of T cell receptor beta chains from one sample in a study of blood T cell repertoires in COVID-19. Profiling relied on immunoSEQ multiplex PCR, and the TCRdb table lists in-frame clones only, not all of them. The profile covers approximately 100,000 clones, with approximately 80% appearing a single time and less than 25% taken by the ten largest. The sequenced sample consisted of peripheral blood. Receptors originate from a man between 65 and 85 years old with active or convalescent COVID-19. The CDR3 runs from the conserved cysteine through the conserved F or W. The D gene is left open where the match is weak. Some rows have no size entry. The others give once, few or many, or a class for an expanded clone.

>TRBV29-1|NA|NA|TRBJ1-1
TGCAGCGTTGGTGAGACTGAAGCTTTCTTT
CSVGETEAFF
>TRBV27|NA|TRBD1|TRBJ1-4
TGTGCCAGCAGTTCACCCGACAGGGGAAATGAAAAACTGTTTTTT
CASSSPDRGNEKLFF
>TRBV5-5|NA|TRBD1|TRBJ1-5
TGTGCCAGCAGCTTGTTCTGGACAGGGGGCAATCAGCCCCAGCATTTT
CASSLFWTGGNQPQHF
>TRBV3-1/TRBV3-2|NA|TRBD1|TRBJ1-4
TGTGCCAGCAGCCCTACAGGGGACCGAGTTGAAAAACTGTTTTTT
CASSPTGDRVEKLFF
>TRBV2|NA|TRBD2|TRBJ2-2
TGTGCCAGCAGGGCCCCGGGAGGGAGGACCGGGGAGCTGTTTTTT
CASRAPGGRTGELFF
>TRBV30|NA|NA|TRBJ1-2
TGTGCCTGGAGTGCCGGGTCGGGGATCTATGGCTACACCTTC
CAWSAGSGIYGYTF
>TRBV25-1|NA|TRBD1|TRBJ1-4
TGTGCCAGCAGTGAGGTACGGAGCAGGGGGGCTGAAAAACTGTTTTTT
CASSEVRSRGAEKLFF
>TRBV6-6|NA|TRBD1|TRBJ1-2
TGTGCCAGCAAGTTTGACAGGGACAGGGTAAAGTATGGCTACACCTTC
CASKFDRDRVKYGYTF
>TRBV18|NA|TRBD2|TRBJ2-1
TGTGCCAGCTCCCGCACTAGCGGGTCCTACAATGAGCAGTTCTTC
CASSRTSGSYNEQFF
>TRBV6-5|NA|NA|TRBJ2-7
TGTGCCAGCAGTTACTCCTTCCCAGGGATTTCCTACGAGCAGTACTTC
CASSYSFPGISYEQYF
>TRBV10-3|NA|TRBD1|TRBJ1-5
TGTGCCATCAAAAAAGACAGGGGTAGCAATCAGCCCCAGCATTTT
CAIKKDRGSNQPQHF
>TRBV7-9|few|TRBD2|TRBJ2-3
TGTGCCAGCAGACCTACTAGCGCCAGCACAGATACGCAGTATTTT
CASRPTSASTDTQYF
>TRBV9|few|TRBD1|TRBJ1-2
TGTGCCAGCAGCCCTCGGGACAGGGGTAACTATGGCTACACCTTC
CASSPRDRGNYGYTF
>TRBV12-5|few|NA|TRBJ2-7
TGTGCTAGTGGTTTGGCTCCAGCGGGCTACGAGCAGTACTTC
CASGLAPAGYEQYF
>TRBV19|NA|NA|TRBJ1-5
TGTGCCAGTACCTCCCTACAGGGCTACAATCAGCCCCAGCATTTT
CASTSLQGYNQPQHF
>TRBV18|few|TRBD1|TRBJ1-3
TGTGCCAGCTCACCGACCGGGACAGGATCTGGAAACACCATATATTTT
CASSPTGTGSGNTIYF
>TRBV6-5|NA|NA|TRBJ1-1
TGTGCCAGCACCGAAATCGGGGGTAGGGACACTGAAGCTTTCTTT
CASTEIGGRDTEAFF
>TRBV18|few|NA|TRBJ1-2
TGTGCCAGCTCACCTCCTTATGAGGGTAGCGGCTATGGCTACACCTTC
CASSPPYEGSGYGYTF
>TRBV13|few|TRBD1|TRBJ2-1
TGTGCCAGCAGCTTATACAGGGGGCGTCAGGGACCTAGTGAGCAGTTCTTC
CASSLYRGRQGPSEQFF
>TRBV23-1|few|NA|TRBJ1-1
TGCGCCAGCAGTCGCCCGTGGAGCACTGAAGCTTTCTTT
CASSRPWSTEAFF
>TRBV9|NA|TRBD1|TRBJ1-6
TGTGCCAGCTCGGGGACAGGGGATTCACCCCTCCACTTT
CASSGTGDSPLHF
>TRBV27|NA|TRBD2|TRBJ2-7
TGTGCCAGCAGCTCCAGGACTAGCGGGAGCTACGAGCAGTACTTC
CASSSRTSGSYEQYF
>TRBV11-2|few|NA|TRBJ1-6
TGTGCCAGCAGCTTAGTTTCTTTGGGGAGCTCCTATAATTCACCCCTCCACTTT
CASSLVSLGSSYNSPLHF
>TRBV6-5|NA|NA|TRBJ2-7
TGTGCCAGCCTTAAAGGGAGCTACGAGCAGTACTTC
CASLKGSYEQYF
>TRBV2|NA|NA|TRBJ2-5
TGTGCCAGCAGTGACAGGGGCCAAGAGACCCAGTACTTC
CASSDRGQETQYF
>TRBV19|NA|NA|TRBJ2-7
TGTGCCAGTAGTGGGAGCACCGCCGGCGAGCAGTACTTC
CASSGSTAGEQYF
>TRBV5-6|NA|TRBD1|TRBJ1-2
TGTGCCAGCAGCTTAGTTCAGGGGGAAGGTGGCTACACCTTC
CASSLVQGEGGYTF
>TRBV4-1|NA|NA|TRBJ1-4
TGCGCCAGCAGCCAAGATGCGGGTCGGAATGAAAAACTGTTTTTT
CASSQDAGRNEKLFF
>TRBV28|NA|TRBD1|TRBJ1-2
TGTGCCAGCAGTTTGCCCAGGGGGGCTTATGGCTACACCTTC
CASSLPRGAYGYTF
>TRBV5-4|few|NA|TRBJ2-1
TGTGCCAGCAGTTTAAAACACCTCGGGACAAGCAATGAGCAGTTCTTC
CASSLKHLGTSNEQFF
>TRBV5-1|NA|NA|TRBJ2-5
TGCGCCAGCAGCTTGGAGCAGACCCAGTACTTC
CASSLEQTQYF
>TRBV5-1|NA|TRBD1|TRBJ2-7
TGCGCCAGCAGCTCCTCCAATGGACAGGGGTGGTACGAGCAGTACTTC
CASSSSNGQGWYEQYF
>TRBV11-3|NA|TRBD1|TRBJ2-2
TGTGCCAGCAGCGACCGGGACAGAGACACCGGGGAGCTGTTTTTT
CASSDRDRDTGELFF
>TRBV4-1|NA|NA|TRBJ1-2
TGCGCCAGCAGCCAAGAGCGGGATCGCTATGGCTACACCTTC
CASSQERDRYGYTF
>TRBV5-5|NA|NA|TRBJ1-5
TGTGCCAGCAGCTTGCCAGGGCTCAATCAGCCCCAGCATTTT
CASSLPGLNQPQHF
>TRBV3-1/TRBV3-2|NA|NA|TRBJ2-2
TGTGCCAGCAGCCGAAGCTATGTCGGGGAGCTGTTTTTT
CASSRSYVGELFF
>TRBV6-5|NA|NA|TRBJ1-2
TGTGCCAGCAGCAACAGGGACTATGGCTACACCTTC
CASSNRDYGYTF
>TRBV6-5|NA|NA|TRBJ2-1
TGTGCCAGCAGGCCTGGACTGCCTTCCTACAATGAGCAGTTCTTC
CASRPGLPSYNEQFF
>TRBV19|NA|TRBD1|TRBJ1-1
TGTGCCAGTACCCCTTTAGGTGGGGACAGAATGAACACTGAAGCTTTCTTT
CASTPLGGDRMNTEAFF
>TRBV2|few|TRBD1|TRBJ1-4
TGTGCCAGCAGGATGGACAGGGGGAATGAAAAACTGTTTTTT
CASRMDRGNEKLFF
>TRBV10-3|NA|NA|TRBJ1-5
TGTGCCATCAGTGGGAGGACCGGAGGACAGCCCCAGCATTTT
CAISGRTGGQPQHF
>TRBV5-1|NA|TRBD2|TRBJ2-2
TGCGCCAGCAGCTTGCTCCGCGGGGGAAACACCGGGGAGCTGTTTTTT
CASSLLRGGNTGELFF
>TRBV24-1|NA|NA|TRBJ2-5
TGTGCCACCAGTAGCCCAGGGCAAGAGACCCAGTACTTC
CATSSPGQETQYF
>TRBV2|NA|NA|TRBJ2-3
TGTGCCAGCAGTGGAGCCTTGAGCACAGATACGCAGTATTTT
CASSGALSTDTQYF
>TRBV6-6|NA|TRBD1|TRBJ1-2
TGTGCCGCCCGCAGGGGGGCTAACTATGGCTACACCTTC
CAARRGANYGYTF
>TRBV30|NA|NA|TRBJ2-3
TGTGCCTGGAGTCACCCAGGGGGCACAGATACGCAGTATTTT
CAWSHPGGTDTQYF
>TRBV30|NA|NA|TRBJ2-5
TGTGCCTGGACGGGAGCAGAGACCCAGTACTTC
CAWTGAETQYF
>TRBV10-3|NA|NA|TRBJ1-3
TGTGCCATCAGTGAAGCAGGGTACAGAAACACCATATATTTT
CAISEAGYRNTIYF
>TRBV30|NA|NA|TRBJ1-1
TGTGCCTGGAGTGCCGGGACCGGGGGGGAAGCTTTCTTT
CAWSAGTGGEAFF
>TRBV5-1|few|TRBD1|TRBJ1-6
TGCGCCAGCAGAGCGGGACAGGGTTTGAATTCACCCCTCCACTTT
CASRAGQGLNSPLHF
>TRBV6-5|NA|TRBD1|TRBJ2-2
TGTGCCAGCACCGCGGGACAGGGTAACACCGGGGAGCTGTTTTTT
CASTAGQGNTGELFF
>TRBV5-1|NA|NA|TRBJ1-1
TGCGCCAGCAGCTTGGCCGTGAGCACTGAAGCTTTCTTT
CASSLAVSTEAFF
>TRBV30|NA|NA|TRBJ2-1
TGTGCCTGGGCCTTGGGGGGAACGGCCTACAATGAGCAGTTCTTC
CAWALGGTAYNEQFF
>TRBV2|NA|TRBD1|TRBJ1-6
TGTGCCAGCAGTGGGACAGGGGGATCACCCCTCCACTTT
CASSGTGGSPLHF
>TRBV6-1|NA|NA|TRBJ1-1
TGTGCCAGCAGTGATAGGAGTATGAACACTGAAGCTTTCTTT
CASSDRSMNTEAFF
>TRBV11-1|once|NA|TRBJ1-1
TGTGCCAGCAGCGTACAGGGATTGGAGACTTTCTTT
CASSVQGLETFF
>TRBV10-1|NA|NA|TRBJ1-1
TGCGCCAGCACCTCCGGGACAACTAACACTGAAGCTTTCTTT
CASTSGTTNTEAFF